The present T cell receptor (beta chain) was sequenced within a study of Ad26.COV2.S vaccination and SARS-CoV-2 variants. Treatment given: some 19 received Ad26.COV2.S at low or high dose, single or two shots; several received placebo; per-sample allocation not given. Day 63 following the first vaccine or placebo injection was when the samples were taken. SARS-CoV-2 spike from the Wuhan strain was encoded by the vaccine, an Ad26 vector. Findings of the study overall: Quantification of TCR breadth and depth may have yielded underestimates of total T cell responses. The authors reported substantial breadth in spike-specific CD8+ and CD4+ T cell responses after vaccination. Individuals receiving vaccine had higher spike-specific TCR breadth than placebo recipients did.

Comment on this clone: The target antigen is unknown.

Profiling relied on immunoSEQ multiplex PCR, and the TCRdb table lists in-frame clones only, not all of them. Of over 300,000 clones in the sample, about four fifths are singletons; the top ten hold roughly 7.4%. The germline gives CDR1 MNHEY, CDR2 SVGAGI. The ends were cut back, 4 bases at V and 4 bases at J, with 13 bases in the middle. The CDR3 extends over 14 amino acids. The receptor's source is a person aged 18-65 years who received the Ad26.COV2.S COVID-19 vaccine or a placebo. This chain uses TRBV6-5 with TRBJ1-2; no reliable D call. This specimen was peripheral blood, taken in a trial of Ad26.COV2.S vaccine versus placebo. As DNA, the CDR3 is TGTGCCAGCAGTTCTAGAGACACTACCTATGGCTACACCTTC. This gives the protein CASSSRDTTYGYTF.